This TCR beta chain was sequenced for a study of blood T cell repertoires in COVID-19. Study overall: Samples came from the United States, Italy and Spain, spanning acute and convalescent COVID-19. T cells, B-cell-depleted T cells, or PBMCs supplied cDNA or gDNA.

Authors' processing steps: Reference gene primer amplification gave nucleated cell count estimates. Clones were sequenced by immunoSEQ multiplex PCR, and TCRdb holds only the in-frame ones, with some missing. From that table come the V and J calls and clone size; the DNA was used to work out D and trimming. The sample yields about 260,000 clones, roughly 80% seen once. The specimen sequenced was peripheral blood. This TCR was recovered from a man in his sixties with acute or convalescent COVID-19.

DNA for the CDR3: TGTGCCAGCAGCTTCACAAACAGGGGGCTAACTGAAGCTTTCTTT. Its translation is CASSFTNRGLTEAFF. The J gene is TRBJ1-1, the V gene TRBV11-2; 9 bases line up with TRBD1. CDR1 SGHAT and CDR2 FQNNGV come from the germline V gene. V dropped 3 bases and J dropped 5; count of bases not matched to a gene: 7. This CDR3 comprises 15 residues.